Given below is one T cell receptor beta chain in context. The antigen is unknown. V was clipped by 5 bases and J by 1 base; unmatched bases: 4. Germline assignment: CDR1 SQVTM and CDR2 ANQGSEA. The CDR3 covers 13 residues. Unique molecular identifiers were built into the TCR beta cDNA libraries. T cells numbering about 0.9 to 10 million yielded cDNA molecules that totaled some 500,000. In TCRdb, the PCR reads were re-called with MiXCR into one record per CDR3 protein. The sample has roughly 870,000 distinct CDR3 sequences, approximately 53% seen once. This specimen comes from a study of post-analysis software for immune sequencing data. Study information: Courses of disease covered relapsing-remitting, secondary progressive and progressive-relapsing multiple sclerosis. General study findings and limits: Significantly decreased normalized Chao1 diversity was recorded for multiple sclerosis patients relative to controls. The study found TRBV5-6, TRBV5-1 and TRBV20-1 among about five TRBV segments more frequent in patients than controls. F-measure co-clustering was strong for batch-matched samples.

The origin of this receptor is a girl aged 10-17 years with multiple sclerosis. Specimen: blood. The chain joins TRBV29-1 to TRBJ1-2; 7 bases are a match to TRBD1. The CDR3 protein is CSVTDRLNYGYTF. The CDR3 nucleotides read TGCAGCGTTACGGACAGGCTTAACTATGGCTACACCTTC.